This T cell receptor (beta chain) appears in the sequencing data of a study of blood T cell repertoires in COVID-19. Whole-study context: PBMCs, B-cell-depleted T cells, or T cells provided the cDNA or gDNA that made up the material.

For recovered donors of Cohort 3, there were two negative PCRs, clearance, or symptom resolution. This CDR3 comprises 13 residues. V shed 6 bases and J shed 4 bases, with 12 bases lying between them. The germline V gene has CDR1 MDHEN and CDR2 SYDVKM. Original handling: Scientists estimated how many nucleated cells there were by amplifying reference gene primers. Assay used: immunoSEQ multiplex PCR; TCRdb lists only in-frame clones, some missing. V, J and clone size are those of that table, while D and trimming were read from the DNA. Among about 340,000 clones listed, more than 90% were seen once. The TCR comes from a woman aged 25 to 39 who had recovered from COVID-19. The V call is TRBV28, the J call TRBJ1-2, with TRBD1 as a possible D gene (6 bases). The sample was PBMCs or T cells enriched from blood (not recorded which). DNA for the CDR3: TGTGCCAGCAGCCCGACAGGAACCTATGGCTACACCTTC. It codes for CASSPTGTYGYTF.